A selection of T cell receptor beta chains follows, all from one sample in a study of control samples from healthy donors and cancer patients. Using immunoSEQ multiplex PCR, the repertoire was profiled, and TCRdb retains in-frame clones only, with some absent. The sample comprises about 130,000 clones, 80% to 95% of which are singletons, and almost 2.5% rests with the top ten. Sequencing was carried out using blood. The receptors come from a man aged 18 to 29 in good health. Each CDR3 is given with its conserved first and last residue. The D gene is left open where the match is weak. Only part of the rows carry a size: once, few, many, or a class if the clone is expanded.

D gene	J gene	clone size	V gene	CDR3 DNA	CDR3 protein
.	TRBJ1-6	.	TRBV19	TGTGCCAGTAGTATGGGGCGTTACAGGGAGTATTCACCCCTCCACTTT	CASSMGRYREYSPLHF
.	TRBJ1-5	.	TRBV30	TGTGCCTGGAGTGTGACAGAAAATCAGCCCCAGCATTTT	CAWSVTENQPQHF
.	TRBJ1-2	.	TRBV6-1	TGTGCCAGCAGTGATGCCCTTCTGAGGTCCTTTAACTATGGCTACACCTTC	CASSDALLRSFNYGYTF
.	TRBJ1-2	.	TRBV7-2	TGTGCCAGCAGCTTAGATCCCCAGGTACAATATGGCTACACCTTC	CASSLDPQVQYGYTF
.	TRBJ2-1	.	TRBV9	TGTGCCAGCAGCGTAGGGGGACTCAGCTCCTACAATGAGCAGTTCTTC	CASSVGGLSSYNEQFF
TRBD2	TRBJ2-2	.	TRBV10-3	TGTGCCATCAGTGAGTCGCCCGGACTAGCGGGTACCGGGGAGCTGTTTTTT	CAISESPGLAGTGELFF
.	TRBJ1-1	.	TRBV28	TGTGCCAGCAGTTTTATTCGGGGACCCATGAACACTGAAGCTTTCTTT	CASSFIRGPMNTEAFF
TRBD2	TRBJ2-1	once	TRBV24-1	TGTGCCACCAGCTCGGGACTAGCGGGAGATTTCTCCTACAATGAGCAGTTCTTC	CATSSGLAGDFSYNEQFF
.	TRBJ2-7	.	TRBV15	TGTGCCACCAGCAGAGATCAGGGGCGGGACTACGAGCAGTACTTC	CATSRDQGRDYEQYF
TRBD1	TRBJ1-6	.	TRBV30	TGTGCCTGGAGTGTACAGGGGAGAGATTCACCCCTCCACTTT	CAWSVQGRDSPLHF
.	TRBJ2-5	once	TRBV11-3	TGTGCCAGCAGCTTAAACCAAGTGGAGACCCAGTACTTC	CASSLNQVETQYF
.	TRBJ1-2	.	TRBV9	TGTGCCAGCAGCGTAGATGGGGAATTCGATATCTATGGCTACACCTTC	CASSVDGEFDIYGYTF
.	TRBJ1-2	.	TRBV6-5	TGTGCCAGCAGTACAGGGTTGGGCTATGGCTACACCTTC	CASSTGLGYGYTF
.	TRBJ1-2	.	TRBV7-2	TGTGCCAGCAGCCCCCTAACGGATTATGGCTACACCTTC	CASSPLTDYGYTF
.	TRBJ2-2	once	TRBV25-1	TGTGCCAGCGGAGGTCACACCGGGGAGCTGTTTTTT	CASGGHTGELFF
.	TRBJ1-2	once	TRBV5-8	TGTGCCAGCAGCTTGATCCCCTATGGCTACACCTTC	CASSLIPYGYTF
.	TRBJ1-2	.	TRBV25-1	TGTGCCAGTAGGAGTACAGCTAACTATGGCTACACCTTC	CASRSTANYGYTF
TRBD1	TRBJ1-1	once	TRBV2	TGTGCCAGCAGTGGGACCTTAGCCGGGACAGGGGGCCTGAACACTGAAGCTTTCTTT	CASSGTLAGTGGLNTEAFF
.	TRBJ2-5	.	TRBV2	TGTGCCAGTAGAGGGGGGGCCCAAGAGACCCAGTACTTC	CASRGGAQETQYF
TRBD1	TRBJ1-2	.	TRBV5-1	TGCGCCAGCAGCCACCCGGACAGGGGTTCCACCTTC	CASSHPDRGSTF
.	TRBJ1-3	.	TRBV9	TGTGCCAGCAGCGTAGGCGGGGGGACTGGAAACACCATATATTTT	CASSVGGGTGNTIYF
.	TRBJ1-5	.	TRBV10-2	TGCGCCAGCAGTGAGTCGACATATAGCAATCAGCCCCAGCATTTT	CASSESTYSNQPQHF
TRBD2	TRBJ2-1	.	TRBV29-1	TGCAGCGTGAAAGGGACTAGCGGGGCCCCGCTCTCCTACAATGAGCAGTTCTTC	CSVKGTSGAPLSYNEQFF
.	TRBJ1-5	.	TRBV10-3	TGTGCCATCAGCCAGGGAATTGGGAATCAGCCCCAGCATTTT	CAISQGIGNQPQHF
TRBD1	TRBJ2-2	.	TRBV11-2	TGTGCCAGCAGCTTCGGGACAGGCAACACCGGGGAGCTGTTTTTT	CASSFGTGNTGELFF
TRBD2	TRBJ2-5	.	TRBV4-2	TGTGCCAGCAGCCAAGATTTTAGCGGGGGGGCCAAGGAGACCCAGTACTTC	CASSQDFSGGAKETQYF
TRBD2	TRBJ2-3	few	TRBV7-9	TGTGCCAGCAGCTTTAGTCTAGCGGGAGGGAATACGCAGTATTTT	CASSFSLAGGNTQYF
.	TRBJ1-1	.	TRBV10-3	TGTGCCATCAGGCTGACAGAAAACACTGAAGCTTTCTTT	CAIRLTENTEAFF
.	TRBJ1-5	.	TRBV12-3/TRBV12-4	TGTGCCAGCAGCCGTTCCCATCAGCCCCAGCATTTT	CASSRSHQPQHF
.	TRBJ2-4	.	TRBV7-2	TGTGCCAGCGGCTCGCCAGGGCGCGCCAAAAACATTCAGTACTTC	CASGSPGRAKNIQYF
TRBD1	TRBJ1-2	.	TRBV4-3	TGCGCCAGCAGCCAGGGACAGGGAGCTAACTATGGCTACACCTTC	CASSQGQGANYGYTF
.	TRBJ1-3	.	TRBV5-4	TGTGCCAGCACGATAACGGGGGAGAGCACCATATATTTT	CASTITGESTIYF
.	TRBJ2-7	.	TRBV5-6	TGTGCCAGCCGGGGAGGTGGCCACGAGCAGTACTTC	CASRGGGHEQYF
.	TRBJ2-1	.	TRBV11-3	TGTGCCAGCAGCCGAGGTCGTTTGAGTTACAATGAGCAGTTCTTC	CASSRGRLSYNEQFF
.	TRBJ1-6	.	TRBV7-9	TGTGCCAGCAGTAACAGGGAATCCTATAATTCACCCCTCCACTTT	CASSNRESYNSPLHF
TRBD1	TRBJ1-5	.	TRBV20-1	TGCAGTGCTAGTAGGGGACAGGATGGTCTTCAGCCCCAGCATTTT	CSASRGQDGLQPQHF
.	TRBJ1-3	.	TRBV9	TGTGCCAGCAATTTAGGGGTCAACTCTGGAAACACCATATATTTT	CASNLGVNSGNTIYF
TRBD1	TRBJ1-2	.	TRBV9	TGTGCCAGCAGCCCCAGACAGGGGGAATTGGGTGGCTACACCTTC	CASSPRQGELGGYTF
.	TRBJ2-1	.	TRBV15	TGTGCCCCCTCGAGGGGCGTTGAGCAGTTCTTC	CAPSRGVEQFF
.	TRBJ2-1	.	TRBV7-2	TGTGCCAGCAGCTCCCCAAATTGGGGAAGCTCCTACAATGAGCAGTTCTTC	CASSSPNWGSSYNEQFF
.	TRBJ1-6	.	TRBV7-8	TGTGCCAGCAGCTTAGGTCGCGGAGGACGGCGGAATTCGCCCCTCCACTTT	CASSLGRGGRRNSPLHF
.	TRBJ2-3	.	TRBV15	TGTGCCACCAGCAGAGTACGACAGGCTAGCACAGATACGCAGTATTTT	CATSRVRQASTDTQYF